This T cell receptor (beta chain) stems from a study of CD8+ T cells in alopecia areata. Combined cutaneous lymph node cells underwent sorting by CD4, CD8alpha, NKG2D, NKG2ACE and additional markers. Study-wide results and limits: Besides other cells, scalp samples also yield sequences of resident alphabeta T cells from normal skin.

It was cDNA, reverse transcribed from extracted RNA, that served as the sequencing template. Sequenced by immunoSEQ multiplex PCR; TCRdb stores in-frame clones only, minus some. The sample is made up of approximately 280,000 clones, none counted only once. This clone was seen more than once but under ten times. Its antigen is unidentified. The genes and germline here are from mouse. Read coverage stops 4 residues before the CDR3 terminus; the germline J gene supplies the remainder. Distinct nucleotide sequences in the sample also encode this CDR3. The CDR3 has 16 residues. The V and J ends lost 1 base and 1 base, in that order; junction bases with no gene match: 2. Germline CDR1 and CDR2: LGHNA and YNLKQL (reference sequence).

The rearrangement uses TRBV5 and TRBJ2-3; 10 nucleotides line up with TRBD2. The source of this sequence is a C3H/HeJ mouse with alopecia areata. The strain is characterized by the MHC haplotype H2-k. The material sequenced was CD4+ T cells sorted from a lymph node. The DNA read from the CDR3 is TGTGCCAGCAGCCAAGCCGGGACTGGGGGTGCAGAA. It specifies CASSQAGTGGAE. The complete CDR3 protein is CASSQAGTGGAETLYF.